Below, one T cell receptor (beta chain) is given with its context. The source of the sample is a study of T cell changes during pregnancy in multiple sclerosis. CDR1 and CDR2 (germline): SGHTA, FQGTGA. The CDR3 length is 15 residues. V gave up 6 bases and J gave up 7 bases, with 16 bases separating them. Profiled with immunoSEQ multiplex PCR; TCRdb holds only in-frame clones, not every one. The data hold around 96,000 clones, with 90% to 95% observed a single time. Material: peripheral blood, obtained in the first trimester of pregnancy. The chain is built from TRBV7-3 and TRBJ1-6, with a weak D call TRBD1 (5 bases). The clonotype was recovered from a female donor with multiple sclerosis, enrolled in a pregnancy study. The CDR3 nucleotides are TGTGCCAGCAGGAAGACTGGGGGGTTCAATTCACCCCTCCACTTT. Its protein is CASRKTGGFNSPLHF. Full variable domain (outside the CDR3, taken from reference TRBV7-3 and TRBJ1-6): GAGVSQTPSNKVTEKGKYVELRCDPISGHTALYWYRQSLGQGPEFLIYFQGTGAADDSGLPNDRFFAVRPEGSVSTLKIQRTERGDSAVYLCASRKTGGFNSPLHFGNGTRLTVT.